Below are 5 T cell receptor beta chains sequenced from a single sample in a study of cytomegalovirus exposure and HLA in healthy donors. The PCR contained 60 Vbeta and 13 Jbeta primers. Sequencing used immunoSEQ multiplex PCR; TCRdb keeps in-frame clones, though not all of them. Among over 200,000 clones listed, about 85% were seen once. Sequencing input: PBMCs. Every receptor here comes from a human donor in good health.

V and J are TRBV5-4 and TRBJ2-7; D might be TRBD1 (6 bases). The V end was cut by 2 bases, the J end by 0 bases, with 9 bases between. The CDR3 has 14 residues. CDR1 SGHNT and CDR2 YYREEE come from the germline V gene (reference sequence). CDR3 DNA: TGTGCCAGCAGCTTCCAGGGGAGCTCCTACGAGCAGTACTTC. It translates to CASSFQGSSYEQYF.

This chain links TRBV18 with TRBJ2-5; 9 bases line up with TRBD1. The CDR3 length is 14 residues. V lost 6 bases to trimming and J lost 2 bases; unmatched junction nucleotides: 4. Germline CDR1 reads KGHSH; CDR2 reads LQKENI. CDR3 amino acids: CASSLDRGQETQYF. CDR3 bases: TGTGCCAGCTCGCTAGACAGGGGGCAAGAGACCCAGTACTTC.

The chain employs TRBV7-6 and TRBJ2-2; 9 positions match TRBD1. V lost 1 base and J lost 0; bases outside the gene matches: 9. Germline CDR1 reads SGHVS; CDR2 reads FNYEAQ. The length of the CDR3 is 19 residues. CDR3 sequence: CASSLELGQGGTNTGELFF. CDR3 in DNA: TGTGCCAGCAGCTTAGAGTTGGGACAGGGTGGGACGAACACCGGGGAGCTGTTTTTT.

A few counts support this clone. CDR3 in amino acids: CASSFDRALNIQYF. The CDR3 nucleotides read TGCGCCAGCAGCTTTGACAGGGCCCTAAACATTCAGTACTTC. J is TRBJ2-4 and V is TRBV5-1, with TRBD1 matching 7 bases. CDR3 length equals 14 residues. In germline, CDR1 is SGHRS, CDR2 YFSETQ. V was clipped by 2 bases and J by 6 bases; unmatched bases: 5.

This rearrangement joins TRBV6-4 to TRBJ2-5, with a possible D match to TRBD1 (5 bases). The CDR3 runs to 15 residues. The ends were cut back, 6 bases at V and 0 bases at J, with 14 bases in the middle. Germline V gene lookup returns CDR1 MRHNA and CDR2 SNTAGT. DNA of the CDR3: TGTGCCAGCAGAGGGGCAATAAGTGACCAAGAGACCCAGTACTTC. Protein sequence: CASRGAISDQETQYF.